The 17 T cell receptor beta chains presented below share a single source sample, sequenced in a study of control samples from healthy donors and cancer patients. Produced via immunoSEQ multiplex PCR; TCRdb's table is partial and in-frame only. The sample has roughly 88,000 clones, about nine tenths seen once. Input material: blood. The receptors were gathered from a woman aged 25 to 45 in good health.

The gene calls are TRBV28 and TRBJ2-7; D gene ambiguous. Trimming took 4 bases from V and 0 from J, leaving 4 bases between them. CDR1 is MDHEN, CDR2 SYDVKM, per germline. The CDR3 has 12 residues. This chain's CDR3 is CASSSYSYEQYF. The CDR3 DNA reads as TGTGCCAGCAGTTCCTACTCCTACGAGCAGTACTTC.

This chain uses TRBV7-7 with TRBJ2-1, with 7 bases lining up with TRBD1. Germline CDR1 and CDR2: SSHAT and FNYEAQ (reference sequence). The CDR3 has 16 amino acids. Losses at the gene ends were 1 base for V and 8 bases for J; bases not matched to a gene: 11. The CDR3 reads CASSLGLAGGSDEQFF. Written as DNA, the CDR3 is TGTGCCAGCAGCTTAGGGTTGGCAGGGGGAAGCGATGAGCAGTTCTTC.

The chain uses TRBV11-2 and TRBJ2-1; TRBD2 matches 7 bases. CDR3 length equals 16 residues. Germline V gene sequence: CDR1 SGHAT, CDR2 FQNNGV. Trimming at V came to 2 bases and at J to 0 bases, leaving 4 bases not matched to a gene. The CDR3 loop reads CASSLFGGSSYNEQFF. The CDR3 DNA is TGTGCCAGCAGCTTATTCGGGGGGTCCTCCTACAATGAGCAGTTCTTC.

V and J are TRBV5-1 and TRBJ1-1, with 12 positions matching TRBD1. V trimming: 1 base; J trimming: 9 bases; junction bases outside the gene matches: 13. CDR1 SGHRS and CDR2 YFSETQ come from the germline V gene. CDR3 length: 17 amino acids. The CDR3 is CASSLFGTGGVSGQAFF. For the CDR3, the DNA is TGCGCCAGCAGCTTGTTTGGGACAGGGGGCGTAAGCGGCCAAGCTTTCTTT.

The chain employs TRBV30 and TRBJ2-3; unclear D gene. Between the trimmed V and J ends, which lost 4 bases and 1 base, there was a span of 12 bases. The length of the CDR3 is 14 residues. Germline loops: CDR1 GTSNPN, CDR2 SVGIG (reference sequence). DNA for the CDR3: TGTGCCTGGACAGAGCCCTCTGGCACAGATACGCAGTATTTT. Translated, it gives CAWTEPSGTDTQYF.

This rearrangement joins TRBV6-1 to TRBJ2-2; unclear D gene. The CDR3 contains 16 residues. Per germline, CDR1 MNHNS and CDR2 SASEGT. Trimming stripped 2 bases from V and 4 bases from J, with 14 bases between. CDR3 DNA sequence: TGTGCCAGCAGTGAAACCGTGAGTTTGACCACCGGGGAGCTGTTTTTT. This sequence encodes CASSETVSLTTGELFF.

This chain connects TRBV3-1 (or the pseudogene TRBV3-2) to TRBJ1-4; D not certain. The germline V gene encodes CDR1 LGHDT and CDR2 YNNKEL (reference sequence). The CDR3 has 14 residues. V was clipped by 3 bases and J by 8 bases, with 13 bases between them. CDR3: CASSQLGSLEKLFF. The CDR3 DNA is TGTGCCAGCAGCCAGCTGGGGTCTCTGGAAAAACTGTTTTTT.

This sequence joins TRBV7-8 and TRBJ1-1; D uncertain. The germline CDR1 and CDR2 sequences are SGHVS and FQNEAQ. This CDR3 comprises 15 residues. V dropped 5 bases and J dropped 1 base, with 14 bases sitting between them. The CDR3 is CASSPEPTANTEAFF. For the CDR3, the DNA is TGTGCCAGCAGCCCCGAGCCGACGGCGAACACTGAAGCTTTCTTT.

The genes are TRBV11-2 and TRBJ1-1; the D is unclear. The CDR3 contains 13 residues. The germline V and J ends were trimmed by 6 bases and 2 bases, with 10 bases remaining between them. CDR1 is SGHAT and CDR2 is FQNNGV in the germline V gene. The CDR3 region is CASSRGPNTEAFF. The CDR3 region has the DNA TGTGCCAGCAGTCGGGGTCCTAACACTGAAGCTTTCTTT.

The gene calls are TRBV6-4 and TRBJ1-1, with 7 positions matching TRBD1. The CDR3 is 13 residues long. Per the germline V gene, CDR1 is MRHNA and CDR2 is SNTAGT. With 5 bases clipped from V and 1 base from J, the junction kept 1 base outside the gene matches. CDR3 DNA: TGTGCCAGCAGTAAGGGGGCGAACACTGAAGCTTTCTTT. It codes for CASSKGANTEAFF.

This chain joins TRBV6-1 and TRBJ2-7, with TRBD2 matching 12 bases. Trimming took 3 bases from V and 3 from J; bases not matched to a gene: 9. The CDR3 has 17 residues. In germline, CDR1 is MNHNS, CDR2 SASEGT. The CDR3 region is CASSDPGLAGMHYEQYF. The CDR3, as DNA: TGTGCCAGCAGTGACCCGGGACTAGCGGGCATGCACTACGAGCAGTACTTC.

V gene TRBV24-1 combines with J gene TRBJ2-7; 9 bases align to TRBD1. Per the germline V gene, CDR1 is KGHDR and CDR2 is SFDVKD. The CDR3 sequence is 15 residues long. The V and J ends lost 3 bases and 4 bases, in that order; junction bases with no gene match: 6. CDR3 sequence reads: CATSDPGQGAYEQYF. The CDR3 DNA reads TGTGCCACCAGTGATCCGGGACAGGGAGCTTACGAGCAGTACTTC.

This clone was counted only a few times. The chain recombines TRBV7-2 with TRBJ2-5; possibly TRBD2 for D (6 bases). The V end lost 6 bases, the J end lost 5 bases, and 13 bases lay between the germline ends. The CDR3 is made up of 13 amino acids. Per germline, CDR1 SGHTA and CDR2 FQGNSA. CDR3 sequence reads: CASRGTAWETQYF. CDR3 DNA: TGTGCCAGCAGAGGGACTGCGTGGGAGACCCAGTACTTC.

The chain combines TRBV9 with TRBJ1-6; D may be TRBD1 (5 bases). The CDR3 is made up of 14 amino acids. V shed 3 bases and J shed 9 bases, with 13 bases lying between them. Germline CDR1 SGDLS, CDR2 YYNGEE. CDR3 DNA: TGTGCCAGCAGCGCCAGGTGGGGGATTTCACCCCTCCACTTT. Its protein is CASSARWGISPLHF.

The chain links TRBV6-5 to TRBJ1-2; D unclear. Germline CDR1 MNHEY, CDR2 SVGAGI. The CDR3 loop spans 12 amino acids. V lost 6 bases, J lost 0 bases, and 5 bases lay in between. The CDR3 coding sequence is TGTGCCAGCAGCCGGGCTAACTATGGCTACACCTTC. This translates into CASSRANYGYTF.

This sequence joins TRBV3-1 (or the pseudogene TRBV3-2) and TRBJ1-1, with TRBD1 as a possible D gene (5 bases). V was shortened by 0 bases and J by 10 bases, with 9 bases between the two germline ends. Germline CDR1 and CDR2: LGHDT and YNNKEL (reference sequence). CDR3 length: 12 residues. This CDR3 reads CASSQDVGGAFF. The CDR3 coding sequence is TGTGCCAGCAGCCAAGATGTGGGGGGAGCTTTCTTT.

This chain joins TRBV6-5 and TRBJ1-1, with D hard to call. The CDR3 totals 12 residues. CDR1 is MNHEY, CDR2 SVGAGI, per germline. Trimming left V 7 bases short and J 5 bases short, with 11 bases between. The CDR3, as DNA: TGTGCCAGCATGCGGGGAGGGACTGAAGCTTTCTTT. Its protein product is CASMRGGTEAFF.